The 21 T cell receptor beta chains below all came from one sample that was sequenced in a study of blood T cell repertoires in COVID-19. Profiled with immunoSEQ multiplex PCR; TCRdb holds only in-frame clones, not every one. The table lists about 230,000 clones, around four fifths of them singletons, with roughly 5.8% in the top ten. The sequenced material came from peripheral blood. The receptor set was obtained from a man aged 80 or over with acute or convalescent COVID-19.

The rearrangement uses TRBV19 and TRBJ1-4; D is ambiguous. The germline V and J ends were trimmed by 1 base and 3 bases, with 9 bases remaining between them. There are 15 residues in the CDR3. Germline CDR1 reads LNHDA; CDR2 reads SQIVND (reference sequence). This CDR3 is CASSIGRQANEKLFF. The CDR3 coding sequence is TGTGCCAGTAGTATAGGTCGCCAGGCTAATGAAAAACTGTTTTTT.

This rearrangement joins TRBV5-5 to TRBJ2-3, with D perhaps matching TRBD2 (6 bases). CDR1 is SGHKS and CDR2 is YYEKEE in the germline V gene (reference sequence). The V end lost 1 base, the J end lost 4 bases, and 13 bases lay between the germline ends. The CDR3 length is 15 residues. The CDR3 is CASSLTLASADTQYF. The CDR3 DNA reads as TGTGCCAGCAGCTTGACACTAGCCTCCGCAGATACGCAGTATTTT.

The chain is built from TRBV3-1 (or the pseudogene TRBV3-2) and TRBJ2-5; 7 bases fit TRBD2. Germline V lookup: CDR1 LGHDT, CDR2 YNNKEL (reference sequence). With V trimmed by 4 bases and J by 3 bases, 5 bases remained unmatched. The CDR3 has 14 amino acids. Written as DNA, the CDR3 is TGTGCCAGCAGCCGGCGCGGGGGAGAAGAGACCCAGTACTTC. Its protein product is CASSRRGGEETQYF.

The chain couples TRBV4-2 to TRBJ1-2, with 10 nucleotides matching TRBD1. V lost 0 bases to trimming and J lost 8 bases; unmatched junction nucleotides: 9. Germline V gene data show CDR1 as LGHNA and CDR2 as YNFKEQ. There are 16 residues in the CDR3. The CDR3 nucleotides are TGTGCCAGCAGCCAAGATCCGGGACAGGGGCCGGGGGGCTACACCTTC. It is translated as CASSQDPGQGPGGYTF.

The chain is built from TRBV5-6 and TRBJ2-4; 7 bases fit TRBD1. This CDR3 has 16 residues. V shed 4 bases and J 0 bases; nucleotides not matched to a gene: 7. The germline V gene has CDR1 SGHDT and CDR2 YYEEEE. The CDR3 loop is CASSPPGTAAKNIQYF. The DNA of the CDR3 is TGTGCCAGCAGCCCCCCAGGGACAGCAGCCAAAAACATTCAGTACTTC.

This chain uses TRBV18 with TRBJ2-7; 7 nucleotides line up with TRBD1. J lost 4 bases, V lost 4 bases, and 10 bases had no gene match. Per germline, CDR1 KGHSH and CDR2 LQKENI. The CDR3 length is 15 residues. For the CDR3, the DNA is TGTGCCAGCTCACAGGGCCACAGGGGTAGGTACGAGCAGTACTTC. It translates to CASSQGHRGRYEQYF.

As regards this clone: Other nucleotide sequences in the sample specify the same CDR3. This rearrangement joins TRBV5-1 to TRBJ1-2; D not certain. The V and J ends lost 0 bases and 2 bases respectively, with 5 bases between them. Germline values: CDR1 SGHRS, CDR2 YFSETQ. The CDR3 totals 13 residues. The CDR3 nucleotides are TGCGCCAGCAGCTTGGCCGCGAACTATGGCTACACCTTC. It codes for CASSLAANYGYTF. The variable domain in full, completed from reference TRBV5-1 and TRBJ1-2, reads KAGVTQTPRYLIKTRGQQVTLSCSPISGHRSVSWYQQTPGQGLQFLFEYFSETQRNKGNFPGRFSGRQFSNSRSEMNVSTLELGDSALYLCASSLAANYGYTFGSGTRLTVV.

The V and J genes are TRBV30 and TRBJ2-1, with 7 positions matching TRBD2. The germline gives CDR1 GTSNPN, CDR2 SVGIG (reference sequence). This CDR3 is 14 amino acids long. V shed 7 bases, J shed 5 bases, and the junction held 11 bases outside the gene matches. CDR3 sequence: CAYLRGGINNEQFF. CDR3 nucleotides: TGTGCCTACTTACGCGGGGGAATTAACAATGAGCAGTTCTTC.

The chain carries TRBV18 and TRBJ2-7, with D hard to call. The length of the CDR3 is 15 residues. Per germline, CDR1 KGHSH and CDR2 LQKENI. V gave up 5 bases and J gave up 3 bases, with 17 bases separating them. CDR3 in DNA: TGTGCCAGCTCAGGAACCGGGTCACAAGTCTACGAGCAGTACTTC. It yields the protein CASSGTGSQVYEQYF.

The chain uses TRBV6-2 or TRBV6-3 and TRBJ2-1, with a weak D call TRBD2 (5 bases). Trimming shortened V by 0 bases and J by 4 bases, and 7 bases separated the two germline ends. This CDR3 has 14 residues. The germline CDR1 and CDR2 sequences are MNHEY and SVGEGT. CDR3 in amino acids: CASSYSRRYNEQFF. DNA for the CDR3: TGTGCCAGCAGTTACTCTCGGAGGTACAATGAGCAGTTCTTC.

The gene calls are TRBV4-1 and TRBJ2-2, with 12 bases lining up with TRBD1. The V and J ends lost 4 bases and 4 bases, in that order; junction bases with no gene match: 4. Germline V gene data show CDR1 as MGHRA and CDR2 as YSYEKL. The CDR3 consists of 16 residues. The CDR3 reads CASSPGQGARTGELFF. CDR3 bases: TGCGCCAGCAGCCCGGGACAGGGGGCGCGCACCGGGGAGCTGTTTTTT.

The chain combines TRBV19 with TRBJ1-5; D possibly corresponds to TRBD1 (6 bases). Per the germline V gene, CDR1 is LNHDA and CDR2 is SQIVND (reference sequence). CDR3 length: 15 amino acids. Between the trimmed V and J ends, which lost 7 bases and 2 bases, there was a span of 15 bases. The chain's CDR3 is CASTLRGAGNQPQHF. CDR3 in DNA: TGTGCCAGTACCCTTCGGGGGGCCGGCAATCAGCCCCAGCATTTT.

The chain combines TRBV24-1 with TRBJ2-7; 8 bases align to TRBD1. With V trimmed by 4 bases and J by 3 bases, 10 bases remained unmatched. This CDR3 comprises 16 residues. Germline V gives CDR1 KGHDR, CDR2 SFDVKD. This chain's CDR3 is CATSDGGQVGLYEQYF. The CDR3 nucleotides read TGTGCCACCAGTGACGGGGGACAGGTTGGACTCTACGAGCAGTACTTC.

V and J are TRBV6-1 and TRBJ1-6; D is ambiguous. CDR1 and CDR2 (germline): MNHNS, SASEGT. This CDR3 comprises 15 residues. Trimming took 2 bases from V and 5 from J, leaving 10 bases between them. This CDR3 is CASSESRLDNSPLHF. The CDR3 nucleotides read TGTGCCAGCAGTGAAAGTCGGTTGGATAATTCACCCCTCCACTTT.

This clone showed up just once. This sequence joins TRBV6-6 and TRBJ1-6, with D maybe TRBD1 (5 bases). The CDR3 covers 14 residues. V shed 6 bases and J shed 9 bases, with 15 bases lying between them. Germline CDR1 reads MNHNY; CDR2 reads SVGAGI (reference sequence). CDR3 amino acids: CASSSEQGGSPLHF. The CDR3 DNA reads as TGTGCCAGCAGCTCGGAGCAGGGAGGTTCACCCCTCCACTTT.

This chain connects TRBV2 to TRBJ1-4; possibly TRBD1 for D (6 bases). From germline, CDR1 is SNHLY and CDR2 FYNNEI. Trimming removed 8 bases at V and 5 bases at J, with 18 bases between. This CDR3 comprises 15 residues. The CDR3 protein is CASRETGQGNEKLFF. CDR3 in DNA: TGTGCCAGCCGCGAAACAGGGCAAGGGAATGAAAAACTGTTTTTT.

The chain is built from TRBV24-1 and TRBJ2-1, with TRBD2 identical over 11 bases. V was pared by 5 bases and J by 7 bases, with 6 bases of the junction left unmatched. CDR3 length: 15 amino acids. Looked up from germline, CDR1 is KGHDR and CDR2 is SFDVKD. The CDR3 spells CATSGLAGGRNEQFF. The CDR3 DNA follows: TGTGCCACCAGTGGCCTAGCGGGAGGACGTAATGAGCAGTTCTTC.

This rearrangement joins TRBV2 to TRBJ1-2; TRBD1 aligns across 9 bases. CDR3 size: 15 residues. The V gene end was trimmed by 7 bases and the J gene end by 6 bases; junction bases not matched to a gene: 12. The germline V gene encodes CDR1 SNHLY and CDR2 FYNNEI. In DNA, the CDR3 is TGTGCCAGCACCGAGAGAGGCGGGACAGGGCATGGCTACACCTTC. It specifies CASTERGGTGHGYTF.

The CDR3 nucleotides read TGTGCCTGTGCGCCTAATGAAAAACTGTTTTTT. Amino acid sequence: CACAPNEKLFF. The chain recombines TRBV30 with TRBJ1-4; D not certain. The germline CDR1 and CDR2 sequences are GTSNPN and SVGIG (reference sequence). Between the trimmed V and J ends, which lost 6 bases and 3 bases, there was a span of 5 bases. CDR3 length: 11 residues.

The chain recombines TRBV11-3 with TRBJ2-7; 11 nucleotides line up with TRBD2. CDR1 SGHNT and CDR2 YENEEA come from the germline V gene. The V gene end was trimmed by 5 bases and the J gene end by 7 bases; junction bases not matched to a gene: 10. The CDR3 totals 15 residues. The CDR3 nucleotides are TGTGCCAGCAGCCCTAGCGGGGGGACTTCAGGAGAGCAGTACTTC. It is translated as CASSPSGGTSGEQYF.

This CDR3 reads CASSLGPWNEQFF. CDR3 DNA: TGTGCCAGCAGCTTAGGGCCGTGGAATGAGCAGTTCTTC. J is TRBJ2-1 and V is TRBV7-3; D unresolved. Trimming shortened V by 2 bases and J by 7 bases, and 9 bases separated the two germline ends. The V gene's germline CDR1 is SGHTA and CDR2 FQGTGA. The CDR3 contains 13 residues.